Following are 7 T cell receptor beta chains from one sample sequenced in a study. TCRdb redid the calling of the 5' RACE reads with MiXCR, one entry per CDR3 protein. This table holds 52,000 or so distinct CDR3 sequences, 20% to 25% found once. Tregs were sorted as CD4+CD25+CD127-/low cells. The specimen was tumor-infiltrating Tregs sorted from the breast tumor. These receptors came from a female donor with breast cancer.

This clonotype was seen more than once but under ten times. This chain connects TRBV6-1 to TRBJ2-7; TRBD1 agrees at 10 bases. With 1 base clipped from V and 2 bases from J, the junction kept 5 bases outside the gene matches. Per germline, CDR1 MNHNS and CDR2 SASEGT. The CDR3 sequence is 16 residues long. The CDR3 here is CASSEVTGTGAYEQYF. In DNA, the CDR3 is TGTGCCAGCAGTGAAGTGACCGGGACAGGGGCCTACGAGCAGTACTTC.

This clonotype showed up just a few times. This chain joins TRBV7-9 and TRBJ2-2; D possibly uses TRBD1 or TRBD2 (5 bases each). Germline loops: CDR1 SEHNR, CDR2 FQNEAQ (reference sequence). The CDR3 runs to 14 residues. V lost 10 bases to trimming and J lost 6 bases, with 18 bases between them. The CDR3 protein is CATSGLGNAGELFF. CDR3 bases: TGTGCCACCTCGGGGCTAGGCAACGCCGGGGAGCTGTTTTTT.

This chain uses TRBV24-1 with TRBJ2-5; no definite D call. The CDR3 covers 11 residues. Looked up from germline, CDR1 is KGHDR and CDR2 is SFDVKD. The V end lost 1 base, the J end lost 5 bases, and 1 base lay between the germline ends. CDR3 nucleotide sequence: TGTGCCACCAGTGATTTCGAGACCCAGTACTTC. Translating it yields CATSDFETQYF.

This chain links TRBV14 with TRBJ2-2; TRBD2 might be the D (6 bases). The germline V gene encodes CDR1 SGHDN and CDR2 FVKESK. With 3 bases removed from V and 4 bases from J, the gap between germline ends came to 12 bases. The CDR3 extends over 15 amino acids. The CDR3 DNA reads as TGTGCCAGCAGCCAGCCGGGACTTCTCACCGGGGAGCTGTTTTTT. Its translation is CASSQPGLLTGELFF.

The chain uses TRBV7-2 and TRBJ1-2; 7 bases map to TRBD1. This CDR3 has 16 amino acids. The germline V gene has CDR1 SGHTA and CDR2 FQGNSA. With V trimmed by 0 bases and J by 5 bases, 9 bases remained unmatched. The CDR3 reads CASSLAEGAMGYGYTF. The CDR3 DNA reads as TGTGCCAGCAGCTTAGCAGAGGGGGCGATGGGATATGGCTACACCTTC.

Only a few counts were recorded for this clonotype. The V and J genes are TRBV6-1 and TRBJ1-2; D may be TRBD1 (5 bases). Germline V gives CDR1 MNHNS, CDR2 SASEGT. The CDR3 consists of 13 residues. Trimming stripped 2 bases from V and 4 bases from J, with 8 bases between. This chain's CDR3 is CASSEMRGYGYTF. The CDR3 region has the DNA TGTGCCAGCAGTGAAATGAGGGGCTATGGCTACACCTTC.

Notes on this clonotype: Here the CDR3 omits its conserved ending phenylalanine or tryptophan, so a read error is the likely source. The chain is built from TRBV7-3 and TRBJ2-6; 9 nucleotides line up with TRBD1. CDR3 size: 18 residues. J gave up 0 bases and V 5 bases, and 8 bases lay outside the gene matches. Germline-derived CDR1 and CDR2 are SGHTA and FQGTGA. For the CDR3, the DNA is TGTGCCAGCAGCCCCGGACAGGGGTTAAGCTCTGGGGCCAACGTCCTGACTCTC. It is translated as CASSPGQGLSSGANVLTL.